The rows below give T cell receptor beta chains drawn from one sample of a study of blood T cells in healthy people across ages. MiXCR, run by TCRdb on the 5' RACE reads, gives a single entry per CDR3 protein. The sample comprises over 550,000 distinct CDR3 sequences, around 31% of which are singletons, and about a sixth rests with the top ten. Sequencing was performed on blood. Receptor source: a woman aged 80 or older in good health. CDR3s include the opening cysteine and the closing phenylalanine or tryptophan. A D gene is named only where the DNA matches it firmly. Some rows have no size entry. The others give once, few or many, or a class for an expanded clone.

j_gene	d_gene	v_gene	abundance	CDR3aa	CDR3nt
TRBJ2-1	TRBD2	TRBV7-8	.	CASSSRLAGGGDEQFF	TGTGCCAGCAGCTCCCGGCTAGCGGGGGGCGGGGATGAGCAGTTCTTC
TRBJ2-2	.	TRBV5-1	.	CASSFTGILTAGELFF	TGCGCCAGCAGCTTCACAGGGATTCTTACGGCCGGGGAGCTGTTTTTT
TRBJ2-7	.	TRBV4-1	many	CASSHDARAYEQYF	TGCGCCAGCAGCCACGACGCGAGGGCCTACGAGCAGTACTTC
TRBJ2-3	.	TRBV12-3/TRBV12-4	many	CASSLGQTLQYF	TGTGCCAGCAGTTTAGGACAAACCCTGCAGTATTTT
TRBJ2-7	TRBD1	TRBV14	few	CASSQWTGRTYEQYF	TGTGCCAGCAGCCAATGGACAGGGAGGACCTACGAGCAGTACTTC
TRBJ1-2	.	TRBV20-1	many	CSAQDIDGYGYTF	TGCAGTGCCCAAGACATTGACGGCTATGGCTACACCTTC
TRBJ2-7	.	TRBV5-1	many	CASSASQGHSYEQYF	TGCGCCAGCAGCGCATCGCAGGGGCATTCCTACGAGCAGTACTTC
TRBJ1-6	.	TRBV28	few	CAARVNNSPLHF	TGTGCCGCCAGGGTCAATAATTCACCCCTCCACTTT
TRBJ2-7	.	TRBV4-1	many	CASSQDSWDQPYEQYF	TGCGCCAGCAGCCAAGATTCGTGGGACCAACCCTACGAGCAGTACTTC
TRBJ1-2	.	TRBV20-1	many	CSASPGQYGYTF	TGCAGTGCTAGTCCTGGACAGTACGGCTACACCTTC
TRBJ2-7	TRBD2	TRBV28	few	CASSLGGAGNEQYF	TGTGCCAGCAGTTTGGGAGGGGCGGGGAACGAGCAGTACTTC
TRBJ2-3	TRBD2	TRBV20-1	.	CSAELAGGRSDTQYF	TGCAGTGCGGAGCTAGCGGGGGGGCGGTCAGATACGCAGTATTTT
TRBJ2-1	TRBD2	TRBV5-1	many	CASSWGLAGGTRSYNEQFF	TGCGCCAGCAGCTGGGGACTAGCGGGGGGGACCCGCTCCTACAATGAGCAGTTCTTC
TRBJ1-2	.	TRBV6-2/TRBV6-3	many	CASSYSPTRIVYGYTF	TGTGCCAGCAGTTACTCTCCGACCCGGATTGTCTATGGCTACACCTTC
TRBJ1-1	.	TRBV6-2/TRBV6-3	many	CASSSTYGEAFF	TGTGCCAGCAGTTCCACATACGGGGAAGCTTTCTTT
TRBJ2-7	.	TRBV6-1	many	CATEQTYEQYF	TGTGCCACCGAACAGACATACGAGCAGTACTTC
TRBJ1-4	TRBD1	TRBV27	few	CASSPRQGEKLFF	TGTGCCAGCAGTCCCCGACAGGGTGAAAAACTGTTTTTT
TRBJ2-5	TRBD1	TRBV27	many	CASSSRGQDFETQYF	TGTGCCAGCAGTTCAAGGGGACAGGACTTCGAGACCCAGTACTTC
TRBJ2-1	TRBD1	TRBV3-1	few	CASAPGQGYNEQFF	TGTGCCAGCGCCCCGGGACAGGGTTACAATGAGCAGTTCTTC
TRBJ2-7	TRBD1	TRBV5-1	many	CASSLAVNRGLSYEQYF	TGCGCCAGCAGCCTAGCGGTAAACAGGGGGCTTTCCTACGAGCAGTACTTC
TRBJ2-7	.	TRBV5-1	.	CASSNGVTYEQYF	TGCGCCAGCAGCAACGGCGTGACCTACGAGCAGTACTTC
TRBJ2-3	TRBD2	TRBV2	.	CASSVVGLAGENTQYF	TGTGCCAGCAGTGTGGTGGGACTAGCGGGGGAAAATACGCAGTATTTT
TRBJ2-5	TRBD1	TRBV29-1	.	CSWGQQETQYF	TGCAGCTGGGGACAGCAAGAGACCCAGTACTTC
TRBJ2-7	.	TRBV28	.	CASSSGAGDNEQYF	TGTGCCAGCAGTTCTGGGGCAGGGGACAATGAGCAGTACTTC
TRBJ1-2	TRBD1	TRBV5-1	many	CASSIGQGANYGYTF	TGCGCCAGCAGCATCGGACAGGGGGCGAACTATGGCTACACCTTC
TRBJ2-1	TRBD2	TRBV7-7	many	CASSFAAGGGNEQFF	TGTGCTAGCAGCTTCGCGGCGGGGGGTGGCAATGAGCAGTTCTTC
TRBJ2-5	TRBD2	TRBV3-1	.	CASSLPLAGGQETQYF	TGTGCCAGCAGCCTGCCACTGGCGGGGGGGCAAGAGACCCAGTACTTC
TRBJ1-5	.	TRBV15	.	CATSSTGLGQPRHF	TGTGCCACCAGCAGTACAGGGTTGGGGCAGCCCCGGCATTTT
TRBJ1-2	.	TRBV7-2	many	CASSLATGANYGYTF	TGTGCCAGCAGCTTAGCGACCGGGGCAAACTATGGCTACACCTTC
TRBJ2-3	TRBD2	TRBV20-1	few	CSATLAGVTDTQYF	TGCAGTGCTACACTAGCGGGGGTCACAGATACGCAGTATTTT
TRBJ2-1	TRBD2	TRBV27	.	CASSISGRAANEQFF	TGTGCCAGCAGTATTAGCGGGAGAGCGGCCAATGAGCAGTTCTTC
TRBJ2-7	.	TRBV3-1	.	CASSQDHGYEQYF	TGTGCCAGCAGCCAAGATCACGGCTACGAGCAGTACTTC
TRBJ2-7	.	TRBV20-1	many	CSAEQGFWEQYF	TGCAGTGCGGAGCAGGGGTTTTGGGAGCAGTACTTC
TRBJ1-1	.	TRBV6-6	many	CASSSPPVGTTVTEAFF	TGTGCCAGCAGTTCCCCTCCTGTCGGGACAACTGTCACTGAAGCTTTCTTT
TRBJ2-7	TRBD1	TRBV12-3/TRBV12-4	many	CASSSGGSYEQYF	TGTGCCAGCAGTTCAGGGGGCAGCTACGAGCAGTACTTC
TRBJ1-4	TRBD1	TRBV15	.	CATRRDRVNEKLFF	TGTGCCACCAGAAGGGACAGGGTTAATGAAAAACTGTTTTTT
TRBJ2-5	.	TRBV5-1	many	CASSPGWGAIEETQYF	TGCGCCAGCAGCCCAGGGTGGGGGGCCATCGAAGAGACCCAGTACTTC
TRBJ2-2	.	TRBV12-3/TRBV12-4	few	CASSFYTENTGELFF	TGTGCCAGCAGTTTTTATACAGAGAACACCGGGGAGCTGTTTTTT
TRBJ1-2	TRBD1	TRBV19	many	CASGGGTVYGYTF	TGTGCCAGTGGTGGAGGGACAGTATATGGCTACACCTTC
TRBJ2-4	.	TRBV19	few	CASSSRTSPWEQYF	TGTGCCAGTAGTTCCCGGACATCTCCCTGGGAGCAGTACTTC
TRBJ1-5	.	TRBV6-1	.	CASSVLNSNQPQHF	TGTGCCAGCAGTGTCCTTAACAGCAATCAGCCCCAGCATTTT
TRBJ2-1	.	TRBV7-3	many	CASSSSGPGKNEQFF	TGTGCCAGCAGCTCCTCCGGGCCCGGGAAAAATGAGCAGTTCTTC
TRBJ2-3	.	TRBV7-2	.	CASSHIVADTQYF	TGTGCCAGCAGCCATATTGTTGCAGATACGCAGTATTTT
TRBJ2-1	TRBD2	TRBV6-1	.	CASSVRQAGHEQFF	TGTGCCAGCAGTGTTCGCCAAGCGGGGCATGAGCAGTTCTTC
TRBJ1-1	TRBD1	TRBV5-1	.	CASSLSRRQGIAEAFF	TGCGCCAGCAGCTTGAGCCGAAGACAGGGAATCGCTGAAGCTTTCTTT
TRBJ1-2	.	TRBV4-3	many	CASSQERGSSYGYTF	TGCGCCAGCAGCCAAGAACGAGGGTCTTCCTATGGCTACACCTTC
TRBJ2-7	.	TRBV7-9	many	CASSLPPGYEQYF	TGTGCCAGCAGCCTTCCCCCAGGTTACGAGCAGTACTTC
TRBJ2-1	.	TRBV20-1	many	CSLWLGDEQFF	TGCAGCCTTTGGCTAGGCGATGAGCAGTTCTTC
TRBJ2-5	.	TRBV4-1	.	CASSQEVAGYQETQYF	TGCGCCAGCAGCCAAGAGGTCGCGGGGTACCAAGAGACCCAGTACTTC
TRBJ2-1	TRBD1	TRBV20-1	once	CSARDGGTGDNEQFF	TGCAGTGCTAGAGATGGAGGGACAGGGGACAATGAGCAGTTCTTC
TRBJ2-3	.	TRBV7-2	.	CASSLDRGLGTDTQYF	TGTGCCAGCAGCTTAGATCGGGGTTTGGGCACAGATACGCAGTATTTT
TRBJ1-1	.	TRBV5-1	many	CASSLDTADMNTEAFF	TGCGCCAGCAGCTTGGATACGGCAGACATGAACACTGAAGCTTTCTTT
TRBJ2-1	.	TRBV7-6	.	CASSLIVGYSYNEQFF	TGTGCCAGCAGCTTAATAGTAGGGTACTCCTACAATGAGCAGTTCTTC
TRBJ2-3	.	TRBV7-2	many	CASSLYQGQTDTQYF	TGTGCCAGCAGCTTATATCAGGGGCAAACAGATACGCAGTATTTT
TRBJ2-3	.	TRBV12-3/TRBV12-4	few	CASSLATGRIGKTADTQYF	TGTGCCAGCAGTTTAGCTACCGGGAGAATAGGGAAGACCGCAGATACGCAGTATTTT